This T cell receptor (beta chain) came from a study of a mutant IDH1 vaccine in newly diagnosed glioma. As for the study in general: Those enrolled had earlier been treated with radiotherapy, temozolomide, or both, mostly both.

Generated by immunoSEQ multiplex PCR, the TCRdb table keeps only in-frame clones and is missing some. The table has around 60,000 clones, 70% to 90% seen once; the top ten hold less than 5%. Notes on this clone: Its antigen remains unknown.

CDR1 is MGHRA, CDR2 YSYEKL, per germline. V was shortened by 0 bases and J by 2 bases, with 13 bases between the two germline ends. This CDR3 comprises 16 residues. As to time point: week 23, last vaccination. In the vaccine, a single dose held 300 ug of the mutant IDH1 20-mer peptide, along with topical imiquimod. This chain links TRBV4-1 with TRBJ2-5; possibly TRBD1 for D (6 bases). The source material was PBMCs, sampled from a glioma patient whose treatment included an IDH1 peptide vaccine. This sequence originates from a man in his thirties or forties with glioma. The CDR3 bases are TGCGCCAGCAGCCAAGATTGGGGTCAGGGGCAAGAGACCCAGTACTTC. Translating it yields CASSQDWGQGQETQYF.